The rows below give T cell receptor beta chains drawn from one sample of a study of memory CD4+ T cells and cytomegalovirus serostatus. Libraries were prepared by immunoSEQ multiplex PCR; TCRdb keeps only in-frame clonotypes and omits some of them. The sample has around 26,000 clones, 75% to 85% seen once. Sequencing was carried out using memory CD4+ T cells from blood. Receptors were obtained from an adult in good health and CMV-seronegative. Each CDR3 is given with its conserved first and last residue. Fields, in order: V gene, D gene, J gene, clone size, CDR3 DNA, CDR3 protein. D genes are given only for firm matches. Rows give clone size only sometimes, using once, few, many, or a class for an expanded clone.

TRBV19	TRBD1	TRBJ1-1	-	TGTGCCAGTAGCCGCGGACAGGGACTATGGACTGAAGCTTTCTTT	CASSRGQGLWTEAFF
TRBV4-1	-	TRBJ1-1	-	TGCGCCAGCAGCCAAGATACGGGACATCTCATGAACACTGAAGCTTTCTTT	CASSQDTGHLMNTEAFF
TRBV5-1	-	TRBJ2-7	-	TGCGCCAGCAGCCAAGGGCAGGACCACTACGAGCAGTACTTC	CASSQGQDHYEQYF
TRBV10-2	-	TRBJ2-1	-	TGCGCCAGCAGACTAGCTGACAATGAGCAGTTCTTC	CASRLADNEQFF
TRBV29-1	-	TRBJ1-2	few	TGCAGCGTCGCCTTTGGGGGACCCTATGGCTACACCTTC	CSVAFGGPYGYTF
TRBV7-2	-	TRBJ1-1	-	TGTGCCAGCAGCTTTGGGATGTTAAACACTGAAGCTTTCTTT	CASSFGMLNTEAFF
TRBV7-9	TRBD2	TRBJ2-3	once	TGTGCCAGCAGCTTCAGCACTAGCGGGACGCAGTATTTT	CASSFSTSGTQYF
TRBV27	TRBD1	TRBJ1-6	-	TGTGCCAGCAGTTTGGTTGGGACAGTCAATAATTCACCCCTCCACTTT	CASSLVGTVNNSPLHF
TRBV29-1	-	TRBJ2-7	-	TGCAGCGTTGAAGTTCAGGGTTCCTACGAGCAGTACTTC	CSVEVQGSYEQYF
TRBV7-9	-	TRBJ2-3	-	TGTGCCAGCAGCTTATTGGCTAGCCCTAGACCCGATATATCCCCTCAGTATTTT	CASSLLASPRPDISPQYF
TRBV9	-	TRBJ1-3	-	TGTGCCAGCAGCGTAGGGTCCAGGGCGGACACCATATATTTT	CASSVGSRADTIYF
TRBV5-5	-	TRBJ1-2	-	TGTGCCAGCAGCTTGGACCTTTTGGCAGGGGGCTACACCTTC	CASSLDLLAGGYTF
TRBV29-1	-	TRBJ1-2	-	TGCAGCGTTGGTATGGCAGGGGAAGGCTACACCTTC	CSVGMAGEGYTF
TRBV6-1	TRBD1	TRBJ2-7	-	TGTGCCAGCAGGGACAGGCCCATTTACGAGCAGTACTTC	CASRDRPIYEQYF
TRBV2	-	TRBJ2-1	-	TGTGCCAGCAGTGACTACAATGAGCAGTTCTTC	CASSDYNEQFF
TRBV20-1	-	TRBJ1-2	-	TGCAGTGCTAGAGATTACGATGGCTACACCTTC	CSARDYDGYTF
TRBV13	TRBD2	TRBJ2-3	once	TGTGCCAGCAGCGGGGGACTAGCTTACACAGATACGCAGTATTTT	CASSGGLAYTDTQYF
TRBV10-3	TRBD2	TRBJ2-5	-	TGTGCCATCAGAAATAGCGGGGGCGATCAAGAGACCCAGTACTTC	CAIRNSGGDQETQYF
TRBV5-8	TRBD1	TRBJ1-3	-	TGTGCCAGCAGCCCCTCGCAGGGGGCGCACGGAAACACCATATATTTT	CASSPSQGAHGNTIYF
TRBV18	-	TRBJ2-1	-	TGTGCCAGCTCGCCCCCGAGTGGGCGGAATGAGCAGTTCTTC	CASSPPSGRNEQFF